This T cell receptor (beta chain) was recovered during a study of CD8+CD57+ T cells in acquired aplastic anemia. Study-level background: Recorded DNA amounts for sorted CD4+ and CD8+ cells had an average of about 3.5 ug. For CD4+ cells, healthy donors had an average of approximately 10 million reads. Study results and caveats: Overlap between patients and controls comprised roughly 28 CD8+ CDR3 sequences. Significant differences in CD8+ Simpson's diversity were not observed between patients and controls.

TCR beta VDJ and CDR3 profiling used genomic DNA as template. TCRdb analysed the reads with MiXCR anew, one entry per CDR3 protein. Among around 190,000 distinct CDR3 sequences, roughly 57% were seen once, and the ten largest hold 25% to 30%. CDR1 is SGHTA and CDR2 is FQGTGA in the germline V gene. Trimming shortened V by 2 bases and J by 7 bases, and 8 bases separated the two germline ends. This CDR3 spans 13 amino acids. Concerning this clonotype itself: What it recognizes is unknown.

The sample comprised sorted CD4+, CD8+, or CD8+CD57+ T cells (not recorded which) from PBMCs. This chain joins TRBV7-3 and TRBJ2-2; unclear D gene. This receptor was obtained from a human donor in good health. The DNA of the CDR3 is TGTGCCAGCAGCTTACCCGGACGCGGGGAGCTGTTTTTT. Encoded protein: CASSLPGRGELFF.